Listed here are 24 T cell receptor beta chains from one sample, sequenced in a study of T cell responses to AZD1222 COVID-19 vaccine (TCRdb year 2021). Preparation of the library involved the immunoSEQ multiplex PCR assay. In its TCRdb copy, this immuneACCESS table keeps in-frame sequences only and misses some clones. Where compared with another copy, unresolved V genes explain less than half of these, and the others have no known cause. For this sample the table gives approximately 71,000 clones, of which approximately 80% were detected only once. The ten largest clones take up around 10% of the sample. The intended sense of this specimen's time point label: baseline before first vaccination. The source was peripheral blood, collected on day 0 of AZD1222 vaccination. Every receptor here comes from an adult in good health.

The chain couples TRBV7-8 to TRBJ2-1; D remains ambiguous. Trimming stripped 1 base from V and 7 bases from J, with 11 bases between. The CDR3 is 14 residues long. Germline assignment: CDR1 SGHVS and CDR2 FQNEAQ. CDR3 sequence reads: CASSLGWIDNEQFF. The CDR3 DNA is TGTGCCAGCAGCTTAGGCTGGATAGATAATGAGCAGTTCTTC.

The rearrangement links TRBV19 to TRBJ2-1; 7 bases line up with TRBD2. Germline assignment: CDR1 LNHDA and CDR2 SQIVND (reference sequence). Trimming removed 1 base from V and 6 bases from J; junction bases left unmatched: 6. This CDR3 has 15 residues. CDR3 region: CASSIGLAEINEQFF. CDR3 DNA sequence: TGTGCCAGTAGTATAGGGCTAGCGGAGATCAATGAGCAGTTCTTC.

The V call is TRBV13, the J call TRBJ1-2; 10 nucleotides line up with TRBD1. Losses at the gene ends were 6 bases for V and 5 bases for J; bases not matched to a gene: 3. Germline CDR1 and CDR2: PRHDT and FYEKMQ (reference sequence). This CDR3 has 13 residues. The CDR3 loop is CASSRTGGYGYTF. In DNA, the CDR3 is TGTGCCAGCAGTCGGACAGGGGGGTATGGCTACACCTTC.

This clone was counted only a few times. The V call is TRBV3-1 (or the pseudogene TRBV3-2), the J call TRBJ1-3; the D is unclear. The V gene's germline CDR1 is LGHDT and CDR2 YNNKEL (reference sequence). Trimming took off 0 bases at V and 0 bases at J, with 12 bases between the two ends. The CDR3 contains 17 residues. The DNA for the CDR3 is TGTGCCAGCAGCCAAGATCTCGGACGGGCCTCTGGAAACACCATATATTTT. It codes for CASSQDLGRASGNTIYF.

There are a few counts of this clone. This sequence joins TRBV7-3 and TRBJ1-2, with a weak D call TRBD1 (5 bases). V dropped 3 bases and J dropped 8 bases, with 10 bases sitting between them. The germline gives CDR1 SGHTA, CDR2 FQGTGA. This CDR3 region has 12 residues. CDR3 region: CASSFQGGGYTF. The CDR3 nucleotides are TGTGCCAGCAGCTTCCAGGGTGGCGGCTACACCTTC.

CDR3 DNA: TGTGCCAGCAGCCCACAGGGCCCGAACACCGGGGAGCTGTTTTTT. Its protein product is CASSPQGPNTGELFF. This chain connects TRBV11-2 to TRBJ2-2; D perhaps matches TRBD1 (6 bases). Trimming pared 5 bases from V and 0 bases from J, leaving 10 bases between. The CDR3 has 15 residues. CDR1 and CDR2 (germline): SGHAT, FQNNGV.

This clone was observed a single time. This sequence joins TRBV6-1 and TRBJ2-7; D uncertain. V was trimmed by 1 base and J by 2 bases, leaving 12 bases between them. The V gene's germline CDR1 is MNHNS and CDR2 SASEGT. The CDR3 is 15 amino acids. This CDR3 reads CASSEVGNTAYEQYF. Here the CDR3 DNA reads TGTGCCAGCAGTGAAGTTGGAAATACGGCCTACGAGCAGTACTTC.

Only a few counts were recorded for this clone. V is TRBV9 and J is TRBJ1-4; no clear D. The CDR3 covers 14 residues. V lost 3 bases and J lost 8, with 14 bases in between. Germline CDR1 and CDR2: SGDLS and YYNGEE. The CDR3 coding sequence is TGTGCCAGCAGCGCCGTATCACTACCAGAAAAACTGTTTTTT. It codes for CASSAVSLPEKLFF.

This sequence joins TRBV4-3 and TRBJ1-6; D is unresolved. Germline CDR1 and CDR2: LGHNA and YSLEER. CDR3 length equals 16 residues. Trimming took off 1 base at V and 3 bases at J, with 10 bases between the two ends. This chain's CDR3 is CASSQAGGYYNSPLHF. In DNA form, the CDR3 reads TGCGCCAGCAGCCAAGCAGGAGGATACTATAATTCACCCCTCCACTTT.

The genes are TRBV5-1 and TRBJ2-7; the match to TRBD1 covers 8 bases. The CDR3 is 15 residues long. From germline, CDR1 is SGHRS and CDR2 YFSETQ. The V and J ends lost 6 bases and 1 base, in that order; junction bases with no gene match: 9. CDR3 amino acids: CASTYGTGSSYEQYF. The DNA of the CDR3 is TGCGCCAGCACCTACGGGACAGGCAGTTCCTACGAGCAGTACTTC.

The chain couples TRBV10-3 to TRBJ2-3; D unclear. The CDR3 consists of 14 residues. Trimming removed 3 bases from V and 2 bases from J, with 9 bases in between. CDR1 and CDR2 from the germline V gene are ENHRY and SYGVKD. CDR3 in DNA: TGTGCCATCAGTGAAAGTGGGGTCACAGATACGCAGTATTTT. Residues: CAISESGVTDTQYF.

This chain connects TRBV19 to TRBJ1-1; 7 nucleotides match TRBD1. CDR3 length: 13 amino acids. Trimming at V came to 9 bases and at J to 5 bases, leaving 9 bases not matched to a gene. Germline V gene sequence: CDR1 LNHDA, CDR2 SQIVND (reference sequence). DNA of the CDR3: TGTGCCAGCCGACAGGGTGTGGGTACTGAAGCTTTCTTT. It yields the protein CASRQGVGTEAFF.

This clone turned up a few times. V and J are TRBV6-4 and TRBJ2-1; 12 bases are a match to TRBD2. Germline trimming cut 0 bases from V and 0 bases from J; bases unmatched to any gene: 9. The germline V gene encodes CDR1 MRHNA and CDR2 SNTAGT. This CDR3 has 20 residues. The CDR3 bases are TGTGCCAGCAGTGACTCTCTTTCTAGCGGGGGGGCCGGCTCCTACAATGAGCAGTTCTTC. Translated, it gives CASSDSLSSGGAGSYNEQFF.

This chain links TRBV10-3 with TRBJ1-6; no reliable D call. This CDR3 has 14 residues. V lost 6 bases and J 9 bases, leaving 15 bases between the germline ends. Germline V gives CDR1 ENHRY, CDR2 SYGVKD. For the CDR3, the DNA is TGTGCCATCAGCCGGGTTGGAAACCTTTCACCCCTCCACTTT. This encodes CAISRVGNLSPLHF.

The V call is TRBV19, the J call TRBJ2-6, with TRBD1 matching 8 bases. Per the germline V gene, CDR1 is LNHDA and CDR2 is SQIVND (reference sequence). The ends lost 4 bases at V and 0 bases at J; junction bases unmatched: 5. CDR3 size: 17 residues. CDR3 residues: CASSRQGKDSGANVLTF. The CDR3 DNA reads TGTGCCAGTAGTAGACAGGGGAAGGACTCTGGGGCCAACGTCCTGACTTTC.

The J gene is TRBJ1-2, the V gene TRBV4-1; D might be TRBD1 (6 bases). CDR3 length: 12 residues. Germline CDR1 MGHRA, CDR2 YSYEKL. Trimming removed 4 bases at V and 5 bases at J, with 8 bases between. The CDR3 region has the DNA TGCGCCAGCAGCCCAGGACAGTATGGCTACACCTTC. It specifies CASSPGQYGYTF.

V and J are TRBV24-1 and TRBJ2-3; 11 positions match TRBD2. The CDR3 spans 18 residues. The V gene's germline CDR1 is KGHDR and CDR2 SFDVKD. V was clipped by 4 bases and J by 1 base; unmatched bases: 9. In nucleotides, the CDR3 is TGTGCCACCAGTGACTCAAAAAAACTAGCGGGGGGCACAGATACGCAGTATTTT. Its translation is CATSDSKKLAGGTDTQYF.

Comment on this clone: The sample holds other DNA sequences that translate to the same CDR3. The J gene is TRBJ2-2, the V gene TRBV9, with D unclear. The CDR3 has 13 amino acids. Germline V gives CDR1 SGDLS, CDR2 YYNGEE. V was shortened by 1 base and J by 5 bases, with 6 bases between the two germline ends. CDR3 nucleotide sequence: TGTGCCAGCAGCGTAACCCTTACCGGGGAGCTGTTTTTT. It specifies CASSVTLTGELFF.

The chain uses TRBV5-1 and TRBJ2-7; TRBD1 matches at 12 bases. The CDR3 totals 14 residues. V was clipped by 6 bases and J by 7 bases; unmatched bases: 8. CDR1 and CDR2 (germline): SGHRS, YFSETQ. The CDR3 reads CASTPGQGAGEQYF. The CDR3 nucleotides are TGCGCCAGCACACCGGGACAGGGGGCCGGGGAGCAGTACTTC.

This chain links TRBV9 with TRBJ2-3; 9 bases fit TRBD2. The CDR3 totals 18 residues. Germline V lookup: CDR1 SGDLS, CDR2 YYNGEE. V trimming: 0 bases; J trimming: 3 bases; junction bases outside the gene matches: 11. The CDR3 spells CASSVGSSGGPATDTQYF. In DNA form, the CDR3 reads TGTGCCAGCAGCGTAGGTAGTAGCGGGGGCCCGGCTACAGATACGCAGTATTTT.

This sequence joins TRBV13 and TRBJ2-5; D gene uncertain. The germline V gene has CDR1 PRHDT and CDR2 FYEKMQ (reference sequence). V shed 5 bases and J shed 2 bases, with 9 bases lying between them. This CDR3 comprises 13 residues. The CDR3 here is CASSTSLQETQYF. The CDR3 DNA reads as TGTGCCAGCAGCACAAGCCTACAAGAGACCCAGTACTTC.

The chain is built from TRBV5-1 and TRBJ2-3, with TRBD2 matching 12 bases. The CDR3 totals 17 residues. The V segment lost 4 bases and the J segment 3 bases; nucleotides outside the gene matches: 9. Looked up from germline, CDR1 is SGHRS and CDR2 is YFSETQ. The CDR3 DNA sequence: TGCGCCAGCAGCGTCCGACTAGCGGGGGAGTTTACAGATACGCAGTATTTT. Its translation is CASSVRLAGEFTDTQYF.

V and J are TRBV6-5 and TRBJ2-7; D is perhaps TRBD1 (5 bases). Deletions cut 2 bases from V and 3 bases from J, with 17 bases between. Germline V lookup: CDR1 MNHEY, CDR2 SVGAGI. The CDR3 is made up of 16 amino acids. This CDR3 is CASSYTSRQPFYEQYF. CDR3 sequence (DNA): TGTGCCAGCAGTTACACCAGCAGACAGCCTTTCTACGAGCAGTACTTC.

This chain connects TRBV5-6 to TRBJ1-6; D uncertain. The germline V and J ends were trimmed by 4 bases and 8 bases, with 13 bases remaining between them. The CDR3 has 14 residues. In germline, CDR1 is SGHDT, CDR2 YYEEEE. The CDR3 DNA is TGTGCCAGCAGCCGCGACATTATGGATTCACCCCTCCACTTT. Translated, it gives CASSRDIMDSPLHF.